This is a list of T cell receptor beta chains from one sample in a study of T cell responses to AZD1222 COVID-19 vaccine. The method was immunoSEQ multiplex PCR; TCRdb's version includes in-frame clones alone and lacks a portion of them. The sample consists of under 95,000 clones, around 90% of them appearing once. This specimen consisted of peripheral blood, obtained on day 0 of AZD1222 vaccination. The receptor set was obtained from an adult in good health. CDR3s leave out the opening cysteine and the closing phenylalanine or tryptophan. Not all rows give a size; the values are once, few, many and, for expanded clones, a class.

V gene	clone size	J gene	CDR3 protein
TRBV7-2	-	TRBJ1-1	ASSSKATEAF
TRBV18	once	TRBJ1-2	ASSPGATDNYGYT
TRBV5-6	-	TRBJ1-2	ASSLGQGRNYGYT
TRBV5-4	-	TRBJ2-1	ASNLGGGVNEQF
TRBV7-2	few	TRBJ2-7	ASSLATGLAGLEQY
TRBV30	-	TRBJ2-2	AWSVQREVLTGELF
TRBV6-6	-	TRBJ2-7	ASSYVAGDSYEQY
TRBV15	-	TRBJ1-3	ATSRGERNTIY
TRBV27	few	TRBJ2-1	ASSLREGRYNEQF
TRBV15	-	TRBJ1-3	ATSRVRGSGNTIY
TRBV19	-	TRBJ2-1	ASRISGRSENEQF
TRBV28	-	TRBJ2-7	ASGTSGSSIPYEQY
TRBV19	many	TRBJ1-1	ASRTESFEAF
TRBV28	-	TRBJ1-4	AAGSAANEKLF
TRBV6-1	-	TRBJ2-1	ASSGRLAGTYNEQF
TRBV24-1	-	TRBJ2-2	ATSDFMDRVGTGELF
TRBV7-9	-	TRBJ1-3	ASSLVRELNTIY
TRBV30	-	TRBJ1-6	AWSVARSSSYNSPLH
TRBV6-6	once	TRBJ1-1	ASTLAGGGGTEAF
TRBV7-9	-	TRBJ1-2	ASMYSGAYGYT
TRBV18	-	TRBJ1-1	ASSPRDRASEAF
TRBV18	few	TRBJ2-5	ASSPAVSSETQY
TRBV28	-	TRBJ2-5	ASSFVGAAGETQY
TRBV5-1	once	TRBJ2-1	ASSLDLAGGPDEQF
TRBV6-4	-	TRBJ2-5	ASNRTGDVKTQY
TRBV3-1/TRBV3-2	few	TRBJ1-3	ASSRDPSGNTIY
TRBV7-3	-	TRBJ2-2	ASRGASDPDTGELF
TRBV19	-	TRBJ1-3	ASTETSGNTIY
TRBV28	-	TRBJ1-5	ASGDGSFNQPQH
TRBV5-1	-	TRBJ2-3	ASSLALAGGSGTDTQY
TRBV5-1	-	TRBJ2-1	ASSLDGGRYNEQF
TRBV27	-	TRBJ1-4	ASSNRRRGNEKLF